This record covers a single T cell receptor beta chain. Individuals aged about 18 to 90 years were recruited from roughly 22 US areas. Cohort assignment relied on participant-reported clinical history. Cohort 3 donors counted as recovered after two negative PCRs, clearance, or resolved symptoms. Germline loops: CDR1 SGHAT, CDR2 FQNNGV. The trim removed 5 bases at V and 16 bases at J, leaving 17 bases unmatched. The CDR3 runs 14 residues. The record originates from a study of blood T cell repertoires in COVID-19. Study in general: COVID-19 samples, acute and convalescent, were from the United States, Italy and Spain.

Generated by immunoSEQ multiplex PCR, the TCRdb table keeps only in-frame clones and is missing some. The table has roughly 220,000 clones, roughly four fifths seen once; the top ten hold approximately 15%. The receptor was derived from a man in his forties who had recovered from COVID-19. The sequenced sample was PBMCs or T cells enriched from blood (not recorded which). The chain has TRBV11-2 and TRBJ2-4, with 7 bases matching TRBD1. CDR3 nucleotide sequence: TGTGCCAGCAGCCCGAGGGATCGACAGGGTTTGCAATACTTC. It codes for CASSPRDRQGLQYF.